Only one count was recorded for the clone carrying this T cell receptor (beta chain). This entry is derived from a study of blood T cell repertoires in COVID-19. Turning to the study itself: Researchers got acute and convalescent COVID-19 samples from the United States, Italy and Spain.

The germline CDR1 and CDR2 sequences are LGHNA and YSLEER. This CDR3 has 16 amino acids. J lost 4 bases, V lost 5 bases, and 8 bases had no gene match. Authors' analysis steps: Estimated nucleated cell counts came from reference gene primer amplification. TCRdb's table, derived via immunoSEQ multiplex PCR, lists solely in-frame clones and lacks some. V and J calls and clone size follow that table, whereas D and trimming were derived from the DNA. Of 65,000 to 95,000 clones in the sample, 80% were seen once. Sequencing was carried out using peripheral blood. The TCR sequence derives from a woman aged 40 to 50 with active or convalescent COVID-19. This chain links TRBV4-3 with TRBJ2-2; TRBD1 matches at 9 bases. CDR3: CASSTTGGLGTGELFF. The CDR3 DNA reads TGCGCCAGCAGCACTACAGGGGGCCTCGGCACCGGGGAGCTGTTTTTT.